This T cell receptor beta chain derives from a study of T cells in Graves' hyperthyroidism and ophthalmopathy. Germline values: CDR1 SGHTA, CDR2 FQGNSA. V shed 4 bases and J shed 2 bases, with 12 bases lying between them. CDR3 length: 16 residues. There were TCR beta CDR3 regions amplified from RNA transcripts. TCR CDR3 underwent first-round RT-PCR with the HTBI primer set. TCRdb redid the calling of the multiplex PCR reads with MiXCR, one entry per CDR3 protein. Of roughly 530,000 distinct CDR3 sequences listed, about a sixth are singletons. The receptor comes from a young woman with Graves' ophthalmopathy. The sequenced material came from blood. The chain uses TRBV7-2 and TRBJ1-6; D is ambiguous. As DNA, the CDR3 is TGTGCCAGCAGCTCGGGTACAAGGGCCTATAATTCACCCCTCCACTTT. This gives the protein CASSSGTRAYNSPLHF.